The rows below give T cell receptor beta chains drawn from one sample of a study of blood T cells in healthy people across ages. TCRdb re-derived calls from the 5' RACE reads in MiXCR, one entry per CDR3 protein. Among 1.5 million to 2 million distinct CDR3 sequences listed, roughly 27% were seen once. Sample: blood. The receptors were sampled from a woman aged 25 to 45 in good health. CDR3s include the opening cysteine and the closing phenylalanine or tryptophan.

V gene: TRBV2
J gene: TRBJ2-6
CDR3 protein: CARGKGTGANVLTF

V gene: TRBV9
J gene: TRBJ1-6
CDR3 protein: CASSAETSYNSPLHF

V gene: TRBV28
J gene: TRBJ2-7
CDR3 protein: CASSFSGGAYEQYF

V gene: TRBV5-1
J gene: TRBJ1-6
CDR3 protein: CASSPNTGTDNSPLHF

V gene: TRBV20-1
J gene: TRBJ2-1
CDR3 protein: CSARVPPRARDAYNEQFF

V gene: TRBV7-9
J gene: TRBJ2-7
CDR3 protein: CASSRWDRVNEQYF

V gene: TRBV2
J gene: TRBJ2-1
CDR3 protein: CASIVETYNEQFF

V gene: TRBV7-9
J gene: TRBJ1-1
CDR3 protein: CASSLWVKNTEAFF

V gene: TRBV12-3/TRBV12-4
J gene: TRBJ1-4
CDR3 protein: CASSTSTNEKLFF

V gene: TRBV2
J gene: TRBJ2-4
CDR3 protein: CASSEGRGKNIQYF

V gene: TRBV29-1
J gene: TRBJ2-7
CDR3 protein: CSVRDSHFSYEQYF

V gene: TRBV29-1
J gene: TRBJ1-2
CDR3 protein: CSVEWQGRNGYTF

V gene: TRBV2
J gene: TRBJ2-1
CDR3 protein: CASSAQQYNEQFF

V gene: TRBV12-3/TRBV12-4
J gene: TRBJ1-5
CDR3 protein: CASRFGTGTNQPQHF

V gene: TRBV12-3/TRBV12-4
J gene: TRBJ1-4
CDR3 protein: CASSSDRGGVEKLFF

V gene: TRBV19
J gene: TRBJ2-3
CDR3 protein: CASGRLNTDTQYF

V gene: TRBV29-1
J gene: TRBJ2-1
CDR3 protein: CSAGPGLAGNEQFF

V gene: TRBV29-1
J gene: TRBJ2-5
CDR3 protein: CSVASVLETQYF

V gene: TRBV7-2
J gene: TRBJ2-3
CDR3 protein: CASSLWVEDTQYF

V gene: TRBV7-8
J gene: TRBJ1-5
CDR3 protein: CASSLSETGEQPQHF

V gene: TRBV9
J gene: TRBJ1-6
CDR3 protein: CASSPLSENSPLHF

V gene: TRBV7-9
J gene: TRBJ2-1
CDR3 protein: CASVKREGSSYNEQFF

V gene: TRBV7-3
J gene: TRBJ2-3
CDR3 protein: CASSESVMDTQYF

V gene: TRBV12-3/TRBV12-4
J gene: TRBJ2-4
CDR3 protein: CASSPPGNIQYF

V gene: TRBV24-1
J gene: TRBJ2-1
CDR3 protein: CATSDPGGAIVNNEQFF

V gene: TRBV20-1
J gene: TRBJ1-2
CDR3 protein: CSAGGRQGPMSGYTF

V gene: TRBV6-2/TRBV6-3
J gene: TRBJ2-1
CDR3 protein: CASKVTGVGEQFF

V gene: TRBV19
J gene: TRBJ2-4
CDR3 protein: CASSTPGGHRYF

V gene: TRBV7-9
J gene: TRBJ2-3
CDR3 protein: CASTLSTGGRTDTQYF

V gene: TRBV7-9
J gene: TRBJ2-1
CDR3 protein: CASSSGQGSIIEQFF

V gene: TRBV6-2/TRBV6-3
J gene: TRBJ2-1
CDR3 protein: CASSWAGRGFDEQFF

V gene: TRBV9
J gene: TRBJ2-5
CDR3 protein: CASSVGTGVYGQYF

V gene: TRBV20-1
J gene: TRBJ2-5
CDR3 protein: CSARGSGSRETQYF

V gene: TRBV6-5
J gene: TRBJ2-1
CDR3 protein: CASSADRSHDNEQFF

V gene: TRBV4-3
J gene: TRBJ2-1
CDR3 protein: CASSQAGRGDNEQFF

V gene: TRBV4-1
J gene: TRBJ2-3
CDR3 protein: CASSREGGGHTDTQYF

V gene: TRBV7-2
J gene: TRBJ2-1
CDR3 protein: CASSSRTGASYNEQFF

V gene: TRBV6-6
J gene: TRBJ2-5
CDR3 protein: CASSYTGSGYQETQYF

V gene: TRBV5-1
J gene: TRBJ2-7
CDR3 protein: CASSRDRGTRNEQHF

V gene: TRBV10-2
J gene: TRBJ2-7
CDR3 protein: CASRGARVSYEQYF

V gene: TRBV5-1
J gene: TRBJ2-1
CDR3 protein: CANSLVASGKVDEQFF

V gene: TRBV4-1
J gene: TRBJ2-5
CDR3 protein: CASSQDPVSFSRQETQYF

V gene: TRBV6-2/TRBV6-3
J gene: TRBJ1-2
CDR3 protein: CASSYSTAAYGYTF

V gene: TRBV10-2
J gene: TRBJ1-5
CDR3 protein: CASSESAGVLEPQHF

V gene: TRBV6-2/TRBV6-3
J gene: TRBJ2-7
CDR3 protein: CASRRLVVHEQYF

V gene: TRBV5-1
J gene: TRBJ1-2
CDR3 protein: CASSSGPPSYGYTF

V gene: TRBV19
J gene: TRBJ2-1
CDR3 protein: CASSIGSRATEREQFF

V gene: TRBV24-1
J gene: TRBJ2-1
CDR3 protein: CATSGGSSYNEQFF

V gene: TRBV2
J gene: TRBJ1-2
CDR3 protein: CASNMGQGIYGYTF

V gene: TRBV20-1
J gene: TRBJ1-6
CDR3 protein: CSARAVDNSPLHF

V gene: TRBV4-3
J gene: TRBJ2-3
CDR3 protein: CASSQGGSSGDTQYF

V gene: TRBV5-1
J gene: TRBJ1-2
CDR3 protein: CASRESGDYGYTF

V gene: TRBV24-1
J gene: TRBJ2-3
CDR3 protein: CATSDPGTDTQYF

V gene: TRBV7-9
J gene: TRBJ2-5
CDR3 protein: CASSYEVETQYF

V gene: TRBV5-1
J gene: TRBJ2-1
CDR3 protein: CASSLGGGPTNEQFF